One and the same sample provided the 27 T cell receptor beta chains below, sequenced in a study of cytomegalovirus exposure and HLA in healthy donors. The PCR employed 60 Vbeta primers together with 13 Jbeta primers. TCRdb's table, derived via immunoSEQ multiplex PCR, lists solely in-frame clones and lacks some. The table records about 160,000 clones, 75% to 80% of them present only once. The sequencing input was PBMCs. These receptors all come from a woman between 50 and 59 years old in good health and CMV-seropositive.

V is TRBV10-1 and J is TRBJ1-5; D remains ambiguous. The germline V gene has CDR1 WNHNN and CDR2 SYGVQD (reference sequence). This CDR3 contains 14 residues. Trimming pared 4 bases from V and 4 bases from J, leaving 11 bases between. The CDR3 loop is CASSGGGGNQPQHF. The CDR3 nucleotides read TGCGCCAGCAGTGGGGGTGGAGGGAATCAGCCCCAGCATTTT.

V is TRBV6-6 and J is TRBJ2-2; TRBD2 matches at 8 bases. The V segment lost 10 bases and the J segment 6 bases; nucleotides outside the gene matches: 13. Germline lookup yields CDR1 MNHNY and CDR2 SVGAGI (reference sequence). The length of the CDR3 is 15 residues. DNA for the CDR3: TGTGCCATCTGGAGATCGGGACTAGGGGCCGGGGAGCTGTTTTTT. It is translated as CAIWRSGLGAGELFF.

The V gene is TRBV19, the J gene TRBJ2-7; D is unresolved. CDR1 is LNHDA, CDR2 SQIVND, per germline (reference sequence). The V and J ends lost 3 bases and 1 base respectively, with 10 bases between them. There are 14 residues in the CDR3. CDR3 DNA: TGTGCCAGTAGTATCTCTATGGAGTCCTACGAGCAGTACTTC. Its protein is CASSISMESYEQYF.

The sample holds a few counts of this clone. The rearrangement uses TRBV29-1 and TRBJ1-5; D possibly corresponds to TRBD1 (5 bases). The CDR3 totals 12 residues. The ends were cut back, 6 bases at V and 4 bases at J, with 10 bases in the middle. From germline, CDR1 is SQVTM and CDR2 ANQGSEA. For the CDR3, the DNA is TGCAGCGTCGGGGGGGGGAATCAGCCCCAGCATTTT. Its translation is CSVGGGNQPQHF.

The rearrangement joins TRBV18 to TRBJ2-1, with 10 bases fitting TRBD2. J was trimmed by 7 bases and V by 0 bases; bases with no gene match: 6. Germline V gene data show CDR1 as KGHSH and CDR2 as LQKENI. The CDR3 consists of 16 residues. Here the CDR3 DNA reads TGTGCCAGCTCACCACCGATGAGCGGGAGGGGGAATGAGCAGTTCTTC. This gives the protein CASSPPMSGRGNEQFF.

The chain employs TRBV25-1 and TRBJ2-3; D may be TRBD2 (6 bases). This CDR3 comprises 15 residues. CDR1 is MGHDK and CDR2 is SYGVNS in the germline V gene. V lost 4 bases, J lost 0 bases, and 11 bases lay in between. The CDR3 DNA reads TGTGCCAGCAGTGTGGGGGGAACAAGCACAGATACGCAGTATTTT. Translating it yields CASSVGGTSTDTQYF. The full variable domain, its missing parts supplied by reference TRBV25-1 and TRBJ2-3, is EADIYQTPRYLVIGTGKKITLECSQTMGHDKMYWYQQDPGMELHLIHYSYGVNSTEKGDLSSESTVSRIRTEHFPLTLESARPSHTSQYLCASSVGGTSTDTQYFGPGTRLTVL.

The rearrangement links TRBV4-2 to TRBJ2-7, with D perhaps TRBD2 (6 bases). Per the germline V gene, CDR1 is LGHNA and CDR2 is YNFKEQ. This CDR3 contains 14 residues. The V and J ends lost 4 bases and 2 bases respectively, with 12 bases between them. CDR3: CASSRGVYTYEQYF. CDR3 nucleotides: TGTGCCAGCAGCCGGGGGGTGTATACCTACGAGCAGTACTTC.

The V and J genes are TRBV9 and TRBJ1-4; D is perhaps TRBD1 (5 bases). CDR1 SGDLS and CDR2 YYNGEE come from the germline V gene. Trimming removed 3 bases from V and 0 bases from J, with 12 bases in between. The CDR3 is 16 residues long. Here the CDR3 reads CASSEGRQATNEKLFF. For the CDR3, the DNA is TGTGCCAGCAGCGAGGGGAGGCAAGCAACTAATGAAAAACTGTTTTTT.

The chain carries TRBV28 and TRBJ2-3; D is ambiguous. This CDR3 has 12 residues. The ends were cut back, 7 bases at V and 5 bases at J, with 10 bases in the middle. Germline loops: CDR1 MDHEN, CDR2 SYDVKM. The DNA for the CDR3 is TGTGCCAGCACGCGAGGCCAAGATACGCAGTATTTT. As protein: CASTRGQDTQYF.

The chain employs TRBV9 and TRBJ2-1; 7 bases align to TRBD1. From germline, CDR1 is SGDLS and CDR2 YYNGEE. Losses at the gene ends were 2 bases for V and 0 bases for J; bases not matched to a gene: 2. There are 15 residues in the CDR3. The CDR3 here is CASSVEGASYNEQFF. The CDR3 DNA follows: TGTGCCAGCAGCGTCGAGGGGGCCTCCTACAATGAGCAGTTCTTC.

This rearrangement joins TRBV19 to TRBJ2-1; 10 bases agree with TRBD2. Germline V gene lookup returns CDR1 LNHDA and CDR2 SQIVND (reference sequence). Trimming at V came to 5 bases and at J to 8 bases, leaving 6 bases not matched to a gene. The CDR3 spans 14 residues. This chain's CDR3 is CASSLGLAVDEQFF. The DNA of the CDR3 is TGTGCCAGTAGTTTAGGACTAGCGGTCGATGAGCAGTTCTTC.

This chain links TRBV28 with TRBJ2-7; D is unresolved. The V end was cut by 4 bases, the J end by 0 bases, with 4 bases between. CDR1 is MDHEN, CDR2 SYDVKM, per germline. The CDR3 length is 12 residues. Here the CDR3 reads CASSSSSYEQYF. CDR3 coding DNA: TGTGCCAGCAGTTCTAGCTCCTACGAGCAGTACTTC. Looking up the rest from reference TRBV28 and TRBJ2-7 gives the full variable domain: DVKVTQSSRYLVKRTGEKVFLECVQDMDHENMFWYRQDPGLGLRLIYFSYDVKMKEKGDIPEGYSVSREKKERFSLILESASTNQTSMYLCASSSSSYEQYFGPGTRLTVT.

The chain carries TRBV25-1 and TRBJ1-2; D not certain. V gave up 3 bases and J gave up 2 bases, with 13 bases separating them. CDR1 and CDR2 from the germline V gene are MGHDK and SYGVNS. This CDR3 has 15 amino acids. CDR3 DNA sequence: TGTGCCAGCAGTGACCCCCTCGGTGTCAACTATGGCTACACCTTC. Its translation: CASSDPLGVNYGYTF.

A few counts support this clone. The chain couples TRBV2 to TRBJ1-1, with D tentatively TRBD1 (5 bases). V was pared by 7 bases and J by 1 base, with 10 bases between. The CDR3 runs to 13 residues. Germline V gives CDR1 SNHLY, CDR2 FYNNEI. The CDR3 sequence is CASIGTWNTEAFF. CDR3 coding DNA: TGTGCCAGCATAGGGACTTGGAACACTGAAGCTTTCTTT.

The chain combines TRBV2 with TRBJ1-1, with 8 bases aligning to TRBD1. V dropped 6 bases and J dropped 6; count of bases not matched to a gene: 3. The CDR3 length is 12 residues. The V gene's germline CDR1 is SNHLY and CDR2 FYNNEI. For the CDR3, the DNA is TGTGCCAGCAGGCGGACAGGGCCTGAAGCTTTCTTT. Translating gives CASRRTGPEAFF.

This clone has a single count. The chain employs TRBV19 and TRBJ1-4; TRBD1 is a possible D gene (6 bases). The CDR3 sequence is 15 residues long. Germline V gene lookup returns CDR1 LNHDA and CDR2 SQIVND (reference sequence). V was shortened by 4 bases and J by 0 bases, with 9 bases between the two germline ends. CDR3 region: CASSRTVATNEKLFF. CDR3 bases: TGTGCCAGTAGTAGGACAGTGGCAACTAATGAAAAACTGTTTTTT.

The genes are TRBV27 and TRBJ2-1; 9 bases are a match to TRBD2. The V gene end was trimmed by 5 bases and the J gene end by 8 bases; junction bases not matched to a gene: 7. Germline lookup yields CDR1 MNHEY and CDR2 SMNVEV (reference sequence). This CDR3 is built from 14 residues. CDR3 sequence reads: CASSHSGRHDEQFF. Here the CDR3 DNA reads TGTGCCAGCAGTCATAGCGGGAGACACGATGAGCAGTTCTTC.

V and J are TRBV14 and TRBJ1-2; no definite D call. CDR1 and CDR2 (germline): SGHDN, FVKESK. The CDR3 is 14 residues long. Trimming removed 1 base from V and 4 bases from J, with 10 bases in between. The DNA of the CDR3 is TGTGCCAGCAGCCAAGGATCAGTCCCCTATGGCTACACCTTC. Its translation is CASSQGSVPYGYTF.

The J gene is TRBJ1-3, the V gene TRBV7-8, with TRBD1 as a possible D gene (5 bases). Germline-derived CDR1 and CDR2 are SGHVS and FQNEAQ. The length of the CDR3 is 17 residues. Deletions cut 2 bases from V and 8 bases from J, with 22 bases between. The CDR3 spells CASSLSARAPPRDTIYF. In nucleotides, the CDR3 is TGTGCCAGCAGCTTATCGGCCAGGGCCCCACCCCGAGACACCATATATTTT.

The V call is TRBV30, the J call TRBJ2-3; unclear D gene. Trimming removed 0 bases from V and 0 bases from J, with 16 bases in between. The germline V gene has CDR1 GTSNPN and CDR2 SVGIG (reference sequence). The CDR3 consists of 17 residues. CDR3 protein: CAWSVPHNSRSTDTQYF. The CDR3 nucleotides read TGTGCCTGGAGTGTACCCCATAACAGTCGTAGCACAGATACGCAGTATTTT.

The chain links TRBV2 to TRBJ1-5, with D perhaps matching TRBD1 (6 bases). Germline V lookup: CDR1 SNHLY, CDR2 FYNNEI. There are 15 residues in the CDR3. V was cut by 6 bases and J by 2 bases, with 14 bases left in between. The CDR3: CASSDDSGGNQPQHF. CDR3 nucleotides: TGTGCCAGCAGCGACGACTCAGGGGGCAATCAGCCCCAGCATTTT.

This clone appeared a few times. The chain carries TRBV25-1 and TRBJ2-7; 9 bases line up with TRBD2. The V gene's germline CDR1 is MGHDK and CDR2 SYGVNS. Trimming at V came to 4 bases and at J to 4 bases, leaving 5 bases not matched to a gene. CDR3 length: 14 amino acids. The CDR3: CASSGWTSVYEQYV. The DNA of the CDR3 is TGTGCCAGCAGTGGCTGGACTAGCGTGTACGAGCAGTACGTC.

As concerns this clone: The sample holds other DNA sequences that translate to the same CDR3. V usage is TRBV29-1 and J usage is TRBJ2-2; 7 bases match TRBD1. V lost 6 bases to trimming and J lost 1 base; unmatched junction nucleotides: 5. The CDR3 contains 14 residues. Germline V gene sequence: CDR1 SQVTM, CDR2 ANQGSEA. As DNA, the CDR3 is TGCAGCGTCAACCGGGACAGGAACACCGGGGAGCTGTTTTTT. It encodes CSVNRDRNTGELFF.

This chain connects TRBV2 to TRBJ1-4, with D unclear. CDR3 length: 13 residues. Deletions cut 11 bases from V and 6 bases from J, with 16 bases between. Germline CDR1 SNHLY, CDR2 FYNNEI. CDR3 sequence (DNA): TGTGCCTGCACCCGGAGACCCGATGAAAAACTGTTTTTT. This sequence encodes CACTRRPDEKLFF.

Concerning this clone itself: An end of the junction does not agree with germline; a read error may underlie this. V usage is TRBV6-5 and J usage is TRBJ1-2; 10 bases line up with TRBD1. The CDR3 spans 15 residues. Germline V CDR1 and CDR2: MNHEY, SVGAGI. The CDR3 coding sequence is TGTGCCAGCAGTGTGAGACAGGGGGCCCGTTCGTTAGCTTCCTTC. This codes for CASSVRQGARSLASF.

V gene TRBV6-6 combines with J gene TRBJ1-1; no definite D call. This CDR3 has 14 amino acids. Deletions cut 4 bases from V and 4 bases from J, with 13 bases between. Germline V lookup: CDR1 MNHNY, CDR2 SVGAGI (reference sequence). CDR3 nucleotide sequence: TGTGCCAGCAGTTTGGAGAGAGGCGTCACTGAAGCTTTCTTT. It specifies CASSLERGVTEAFF.

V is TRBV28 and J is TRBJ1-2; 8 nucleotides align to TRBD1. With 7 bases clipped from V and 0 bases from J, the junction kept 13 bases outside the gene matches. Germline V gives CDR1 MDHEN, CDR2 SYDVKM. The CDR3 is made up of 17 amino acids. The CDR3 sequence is CASTPTGTGPANYGYTF. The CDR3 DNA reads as TGTGCCAGCACGCCTACCGGGACAGGCCCTGCTAACTATGGCTACACCTTC.